This T cell receptor beta chain was captured in a study of blood T cell repertoires in COVID-19. Study in general: The origin of the acute and convalescent COVID-19 samples was the United States, Italy and Spain.

How the authors handled the data: Estimation of nucleated cell counts was performed using reference gene primer amplification. Libraries were prepared by immunoSEQ multiplex PCR; TCRdb keeps only in-frame clonotypes and omits some of them. V, J and clone size derive from that table, while D and trimming were established from the DNA sequence. The table records roughly 120,000 clones, roughly four fifths of them present only once. Germline assignment: CDR1 MDHEN and CDR2 SYDVKM. The CDR3 covers 15 residues. Trimming took off 8 bases at V and 6 bases at J, with 22 bases between the two ends. The chain is built from TRBV28 and TRBJ1-2; perhaps TRBD1 as D (5 bases). Sequenced material: peripheral blood. This sequence was found in a man between 65 and 80 years old with acute or convalescent COVID-19. The CDR3 region is CASLPPDNAVNGYTF. CDR3 bases: TGTGCCAGCCTTCCCCCGGACAATGCAGTAAATGGCTACACCTTC.